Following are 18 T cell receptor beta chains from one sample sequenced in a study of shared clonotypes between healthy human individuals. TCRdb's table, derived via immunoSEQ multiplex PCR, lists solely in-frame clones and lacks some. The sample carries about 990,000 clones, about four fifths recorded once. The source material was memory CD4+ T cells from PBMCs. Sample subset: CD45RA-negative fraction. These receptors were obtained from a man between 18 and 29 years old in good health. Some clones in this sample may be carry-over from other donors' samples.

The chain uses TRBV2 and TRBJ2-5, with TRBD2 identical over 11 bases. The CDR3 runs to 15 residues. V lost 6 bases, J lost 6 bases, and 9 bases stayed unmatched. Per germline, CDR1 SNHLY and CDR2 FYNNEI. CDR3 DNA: TGTGCCAGCAGGGAGGGACTAGCGGTGGTCAAGACCCAGTACTTC. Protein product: CASREGLAVVKTQYF.

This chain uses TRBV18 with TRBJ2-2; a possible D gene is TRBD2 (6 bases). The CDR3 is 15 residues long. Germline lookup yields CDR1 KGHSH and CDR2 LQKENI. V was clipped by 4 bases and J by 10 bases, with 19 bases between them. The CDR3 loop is CASSRGRPRLEELFF. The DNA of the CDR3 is TGTGCCAGCTCACGAGGGAGGCCGCGGCTAGAGGAGCTGTTTTTT.

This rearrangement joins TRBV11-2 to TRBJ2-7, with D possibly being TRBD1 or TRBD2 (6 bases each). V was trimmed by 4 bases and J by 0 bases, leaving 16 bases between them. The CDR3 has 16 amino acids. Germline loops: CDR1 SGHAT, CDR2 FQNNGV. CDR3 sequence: CASSSRGRTVSYEQYF. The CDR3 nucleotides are TGTGCCAGCAGCTCCCGGGGGCGGACCGTCTCCTACGAGCAGTACTTC. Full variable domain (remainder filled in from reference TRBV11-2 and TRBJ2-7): EAGVAQSPRYKIIEKRQSVAFWCNPISGHATLYWYQQILGQGPKLLIQFQNNGVVDDSQLPKDRFSAERLKGVDSTLKIQPAKLEDSAVYLCASSSRGRTVSYEQYFGPGTRLTVT.

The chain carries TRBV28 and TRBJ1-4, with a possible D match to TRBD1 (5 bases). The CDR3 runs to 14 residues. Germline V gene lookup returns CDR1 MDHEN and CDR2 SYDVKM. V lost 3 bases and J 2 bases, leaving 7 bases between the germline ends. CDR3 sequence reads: CASSLTDTNEKLFF. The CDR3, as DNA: TGTGCCAGCAGTTTGACAGATACTAATGAAAAACTGTTTTTT.

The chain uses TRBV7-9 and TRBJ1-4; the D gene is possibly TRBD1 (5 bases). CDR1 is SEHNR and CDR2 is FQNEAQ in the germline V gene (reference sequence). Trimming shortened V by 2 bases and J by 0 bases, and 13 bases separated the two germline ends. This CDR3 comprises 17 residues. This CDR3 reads CASSLKDNSATNEKLFF. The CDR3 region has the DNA TGTGCCAGCAGCTTAAAGGACAACTCGGCAACTAATGAAAAACTGTTTTTT.

In DNA, the CDR3 is TGTGCCAGCAGCTTATACTCCGGTTACGAGCAGTACTTC. Amino acids: CASSLYSGYEQYF. The rearrangement uses TRBV11-2 and TRBJ2-7; D uncertain. V gave up 2 bases and J gave up 4 bases, with 9 bases separating them. Germline V gives CDR1 SGHAT, CDR2 FQNNGV. This CDR3 region has 13 residues.

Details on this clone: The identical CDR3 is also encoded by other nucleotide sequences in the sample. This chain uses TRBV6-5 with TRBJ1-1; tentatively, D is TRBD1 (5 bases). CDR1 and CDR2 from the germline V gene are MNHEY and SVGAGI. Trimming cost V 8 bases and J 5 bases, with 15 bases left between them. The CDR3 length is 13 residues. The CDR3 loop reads CASSDGGDTEAFF. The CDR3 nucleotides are TGTGCCAGCTCAGACGGGGGAGATACTGAAGCTTTCTTT.

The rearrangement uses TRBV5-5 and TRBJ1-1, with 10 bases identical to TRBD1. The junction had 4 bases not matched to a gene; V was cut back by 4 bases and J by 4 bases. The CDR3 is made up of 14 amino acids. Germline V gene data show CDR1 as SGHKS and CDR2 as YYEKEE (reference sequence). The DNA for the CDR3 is TGTGCCAGCAGCGCGGGACAGGGGAGCACTGAAGCTTTCTTT. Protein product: CASSAGQGSTEAFF.

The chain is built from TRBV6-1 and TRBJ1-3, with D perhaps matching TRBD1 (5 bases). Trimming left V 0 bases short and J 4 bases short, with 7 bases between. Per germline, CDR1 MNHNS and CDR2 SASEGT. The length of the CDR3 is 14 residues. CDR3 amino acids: CASSEAGGGNTIYF. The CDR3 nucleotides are TGTGCCAGCAGTGAAGCGGGGGGGGGAAACACCATATATTTT.

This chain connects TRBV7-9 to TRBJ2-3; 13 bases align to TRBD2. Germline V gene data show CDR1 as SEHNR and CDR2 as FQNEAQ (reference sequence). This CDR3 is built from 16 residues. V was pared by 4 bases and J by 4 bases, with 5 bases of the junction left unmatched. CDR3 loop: CASSSGLAGSSDTQYF. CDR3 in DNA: TGTGCCAGCAGCTCGGGACTAGCGGGAAGCTCAGATACGCAGTATTTT. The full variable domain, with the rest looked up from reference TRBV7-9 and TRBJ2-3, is DTGVSQNPRHKITKRGQNVTFRCDPISEHNRLYWYRQTLGQGPEFLTYFQNEAQLEKSRLLSDRFSAERPKGSFSTLEIQRTEQGDSAMYLCASSSGLAGSSDTQYFGPGTRLTVL.

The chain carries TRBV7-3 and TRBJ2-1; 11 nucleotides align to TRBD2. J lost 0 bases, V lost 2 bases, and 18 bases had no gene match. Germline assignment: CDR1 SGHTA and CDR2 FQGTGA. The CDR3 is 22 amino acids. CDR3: CASSLYPPVGLAGGSSYNEQFF. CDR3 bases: TGTGCCAGCAGCTTATACCCCCCGGTGGGGCTAGCGGGAGGAAGCTCCTACAATGAGCAGTTCTTC.

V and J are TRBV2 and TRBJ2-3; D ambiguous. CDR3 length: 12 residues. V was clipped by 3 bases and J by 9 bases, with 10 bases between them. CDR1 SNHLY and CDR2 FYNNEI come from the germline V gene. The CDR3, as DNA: TGTGCCAGCAGTGATCACCCTGGCACGCAGTATTTT. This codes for CASSDHPGTQYF.

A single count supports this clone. The CDR3 loop reads CSVQRRQGTEAFF. The CDR3, as DNA: TGCAGCGTTCAGAGGCGCCAGGGAACTGAAGCTTTCTTT. The chain has TRBV29-1 and TRBJ1-1; the D gene is possibly TRBD1 (5 bases). The CDR3 runs to 13 residues. Trimming took 5 bases from V and 5 from J, leaving 15 bases between them. Germline CDR1 and CDR2: SQVTM and ANQGSEA.

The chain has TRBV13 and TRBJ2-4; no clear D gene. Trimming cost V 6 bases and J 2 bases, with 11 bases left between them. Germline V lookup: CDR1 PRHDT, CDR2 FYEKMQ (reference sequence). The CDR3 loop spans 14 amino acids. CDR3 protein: CASRKKGSKNIQYF. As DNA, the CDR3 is TGTGCCAGCAGGAAGAAGGGTTCCAAAAACATTCAGTACTTC.

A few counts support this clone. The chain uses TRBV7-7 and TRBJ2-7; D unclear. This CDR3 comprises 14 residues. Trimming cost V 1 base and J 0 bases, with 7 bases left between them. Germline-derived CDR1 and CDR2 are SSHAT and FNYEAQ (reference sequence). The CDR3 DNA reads TGTGCCAGCAGCTTAGAGGTCGGCTCCTACGAGCAGTACTTC. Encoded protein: CASSLEVGSYEQYF.

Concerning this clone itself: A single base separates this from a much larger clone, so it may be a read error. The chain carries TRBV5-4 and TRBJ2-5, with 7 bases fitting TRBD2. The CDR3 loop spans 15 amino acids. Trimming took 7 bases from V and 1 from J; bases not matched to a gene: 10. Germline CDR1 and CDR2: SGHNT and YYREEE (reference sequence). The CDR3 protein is CASSRPAGSQETQYF. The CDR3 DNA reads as TGTGCCAGCTCCAGACCAGCGGGAAGCCAAGAGACCCAGTACTTC.

The DNA of the CDR3 is TGTGCCAGCAGCCGGGAAACGTTCAACAGGGGTCCGGAGACCCAGTACTTC. The encoded protein is CASSRETFNRGPETQYF. The genes are TRBV7-6 and TRBJ2-5; 7 nucleotides agree with TRBD1. V gave up 5 bases and J gave up 5 bases; unmatched junction bases: 17. Germline CDR1 reads SGHVS; CDR2 reads FNYEAQ. The CDR3 is 17 amino acids.

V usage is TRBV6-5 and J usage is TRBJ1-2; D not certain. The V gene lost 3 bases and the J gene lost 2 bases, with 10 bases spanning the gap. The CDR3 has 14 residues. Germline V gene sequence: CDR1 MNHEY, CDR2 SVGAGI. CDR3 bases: TGTGCCAGCAGTTATAACCCGGGGAACTATGGCTACACCTTC. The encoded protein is CASSYNPGNYGYTF.